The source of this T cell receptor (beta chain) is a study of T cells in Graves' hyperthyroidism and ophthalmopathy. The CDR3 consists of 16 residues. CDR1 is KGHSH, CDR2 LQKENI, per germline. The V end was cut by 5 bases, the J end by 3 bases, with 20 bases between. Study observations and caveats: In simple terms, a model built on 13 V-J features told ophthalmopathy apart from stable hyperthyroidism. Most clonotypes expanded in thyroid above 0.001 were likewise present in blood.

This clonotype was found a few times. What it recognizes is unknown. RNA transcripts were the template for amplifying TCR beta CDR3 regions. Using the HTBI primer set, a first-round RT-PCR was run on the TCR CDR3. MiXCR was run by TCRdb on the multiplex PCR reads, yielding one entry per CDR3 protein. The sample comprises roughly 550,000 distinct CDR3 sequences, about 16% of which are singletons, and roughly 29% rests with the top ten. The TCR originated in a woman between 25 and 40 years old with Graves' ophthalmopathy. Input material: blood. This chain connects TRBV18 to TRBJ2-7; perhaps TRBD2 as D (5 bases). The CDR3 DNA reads TGTGCCAGCTCAAAGCTACGGAGCGGAGCCAGCTACGAGCAGTACTTC. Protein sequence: CASSKLRSGASYEQYF.